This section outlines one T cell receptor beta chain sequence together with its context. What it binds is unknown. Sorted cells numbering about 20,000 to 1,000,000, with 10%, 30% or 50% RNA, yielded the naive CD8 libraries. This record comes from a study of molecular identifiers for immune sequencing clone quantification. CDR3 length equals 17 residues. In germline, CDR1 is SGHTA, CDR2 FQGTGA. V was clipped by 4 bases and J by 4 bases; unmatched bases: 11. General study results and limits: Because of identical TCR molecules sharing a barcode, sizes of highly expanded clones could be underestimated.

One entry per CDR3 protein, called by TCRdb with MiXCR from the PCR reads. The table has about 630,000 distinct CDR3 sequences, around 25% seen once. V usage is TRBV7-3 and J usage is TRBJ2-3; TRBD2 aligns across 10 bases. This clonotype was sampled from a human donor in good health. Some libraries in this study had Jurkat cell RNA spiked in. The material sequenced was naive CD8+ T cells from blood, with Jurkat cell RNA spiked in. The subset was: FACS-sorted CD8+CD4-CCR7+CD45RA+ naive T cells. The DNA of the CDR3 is TGTGCCAGCAGCTCGTGGACTAGCGGAAGAAGTGCAGATACGCAGTATTTT. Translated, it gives CASSSWTSGRSADTQYF.